A single sample is the source of the 23 T cell receptor beta chains below, sequenced in a study of T cells in Graves' hyperthyroidism and ophthalmopathy. Amplification targeted TCR beta CDR3 regions from RNA transcripts. HTBI primers were the set used in a first-round RT-PCR of the TCR CDR3. MiXCR was run by TCRdb on the multiplex PCR reads, yielding one entry per CDR3 protein. Counted here are roughly 300,000 distinct CDR3 sequences, roughly 14% occurring once; the ten biggest clones make up around 24%. Material for sequencing was blood. These receptors came from a young woman with Graves' hyperthyroidism.

This clonotype came up a few times. The CDR3 spells CASSLGYVSGNTIYF. The CDR3 nucleotides are TGTGCCAGCAGCTTAGGGTACGTCTCTGGAAACACCATATATTTT. The V call is TRBV11-2, the J call TRBJ1-3, with D unclear. Trimming took off 1 base at V and 0 bases at J, with 7 bases between the two ends. CDR1 is SGHAT, CDR2 FQNNGV, per germline. The CDR3 is made up of 15 amino acids.

This clonotype was observed a single time. The chain couples TRBV15 to TRBJ2-3, with 9 bases that match TRBD1. The J segment lost 2 bases and the V segment lost 3 bases, leaving 3 bases of the junction unmatched. The CDR3 sequence is 15 residues long. CDR1 is LNHNV and CDR2 is YYDKDF in the germline V gene (reference sequence). The DNA of the CDR3 is TGTGCCACCAGCAGGGACAGGGGAGTCACAGATACGCAGTATTTT. This gives the protein CATSRDRGVTDTQYF.

This sequence joins TRBV4-2 and TRBJ2-3, with D possibly TRBD2 on 6 matching bases. This CDR3 comprises 16 residues. Germline V gives CDR1 LGHNA, CDR2 YNFKEQ. Trimming removed 1 base from V and 3 bases from J, with 14 bases in between. CDR3 in DNA: TGTGCCAGCAGCCAAGTACTTCTGGCGGGGACAGATACGCAGTATTTT. Residues: CASSQVLLAGTDTQYF.

The rearrangement uses TRBV11-2 and TRBJ1-6, with 7 bases that match TRBD1. V was pared by 5 bases and J by 7 bases, with 2 bases of the junction left unmatched. CDR3 size: 13 residues. Germline values: CDR1 SGHAT, CDR2 FQNNGV. Here the CDR3 DNA reads TGTGCCAGCAGCCAGGACAGGAATTCACCCCTCCACTTT. Translated, it gives CASSQDRNSPLHF. The variable domain in full, with the rest retrieved from reference TRBV11-2 and TRBJ1-6, is EAGVAQSPRYKIIEKRQSVAFWCNPISGHATLYWYQQILGQGPKLLIQFQNNGVVDDSQLPKDRFSAERLKGVDSTLKIQPAKLEDSAVYLCASSQDRNSPLHFGNGTRLTVT.

This clonotype was recorded at least ten times. The CDR3 DNA is TGTGCCAGCAGTCCCCTGAGCGGGAGGGAAGAGACCCAGTACTTC. Translating it yields CASSPLSGREETQYF. The rearrangement uses TRBV28 and TRBJ2-5, with 10 positions matching TRBD2. Trimming removed 5 bases from V and 3 bases from J; junction bases left unmatched: 6. The CDR3 runs to 15 residues. Germline V lookup: CDR1 MDHEN, CDR2 SYDVKM.

This clonotype has at least ten counts. The chain links TRBV28 to TRBJ1-1; D unclear. Between the trimmed V and J ends, which lost 1 base and 0 bases, there was a span of 6 bases. Germline CDR1 reads MDHEN; CDR2 reads SYDVKM. The CDR3 loop spans 14 amino acids. The CDR3 here is CASSLSRMNTEAFF. In DNA, the CDR3 is TGTGCCAGCAGTTTATCACGGATGAACACTGAAGCTTTCTTT.

This clonotype has ten or more counts. The chain recombines TRBV11-2 with TRBJ2-3, with 13 bases identical to TRBD2. The CDR3 is 16 amino acids. V shed 4 bases, J shed 4 bases, and the junction held 5 bases outside the gene matches. The germline V gene encodes CDR1 SGHAT and CDR2 FQNNGV. The CDR3 DNA sequence: TGTGCCAGCAGCTGGGAACTAGCGGGAGGGCCAGATACGCAGTATTTT. Its translation: CASSWELAGGPDTQYF.

Only a few counts were recorded for this clonotype. The CDR3 loop is CASSYEAGGSYNEQFF. The CDR3 DNA follows: TGTGCCAGCAGTTACGAGGCGGGAGGGTCGTACAATGAGCAGTTCTTC. The genes are TRBV6-5 and TRBJ2-1; 9 bases line up with TRBD2. The J segment lost 4 bases and the V segment lost 2 bases, leaving 6 bases of the junction unmatched. There are 16 residues in the CDR3. CDR1 is MNHEY and CDR2 is SVGAGI in the germline V gene.

The V call is TRBV6-2 or TRBV6-3, the J call TRBJ2-3; maybe TRBD1 (6 bases). CDR1 MNHEY and CDR2 SVGEGT come from the germline V gene. The CDR3 loop spans 15 amino acids. V dropped 6 bases and J dropped 0 bases, with 13 bases sitting between them. CDR3 sequence (DNA): TGTGCCAGCAGCCCGACAGGCTTGAGCACAGATACGCAGTATTTT. Protein: CASSPTGLSTDTQYF.

In its sample, this clonotype was seen many times. This sequence joins TRBV6-1 and TRBJ2-2, with no clear D. CDR1 and CDR2 from the germline V gene are MNHNS and SASEGT. This CDR3 region has 16 residues. The germline V and J ends were trimmed by 7 bases and 0 bases, with 15 bases remaining between them. The CDR3 protein is CASKGLGLANTGELFF. CDR3 sequence (DNA): TGTGCCAGCAAAGGATTGGGCCTCGCGAACACCGGGGAGCTGTTTTTT.

The table lists this clonotype with many counts. The chain joins TRBV12-3 or TRBV12-4 to TRBJ1-5; tentatively, D is TRBD1 (6 bases). The V end lost 6 bases, the J end lost 3 bases, and 12 bases lay between the germline ends. The CDR3 length is 14 residues. In DNA, the CDR3 is TGTGCCAGCAGAGGGGGAGGGAACAATCAGCCCCAGCATTTT. As protein: CASRGGGNNQPQHF.

At least ten counts were recorded for this clonotype. J is TRBJ1-1 and V is TRBV27; tentatively, D is TRBD1 (5 bases). The ends were cut back, 8 bases at V and 12 bases at J, with 28 bases in the middle. Germline CDR1 is MNHEY and CDR2 is SMNVEV (reference sequence). The CDR3 has 15 amino acids. DNA for the CDR3: TGTGCCAGCCGATTAGCGGTTCGGTGGTCAGAGGGGACTTTCTTT. This gives the protein CASRLAVRWSEGTFF.

This clonotype came up a few times. In DNA, the CDR3 is TGTGCCAGCATACAGGGGGACATCTATAATTCACCCCTCCACTTT. Translating it yields CASIQGDIYNSPLHF. This chain connects TRBV6-1 to TRBJ1-6, with TRBD1 identical over 8 bases. Germline V gene data show CDR1 as MNHNS and CDR2 as SASEGT. J gave up 3 bases and V 7 bases, and 5 bases lay outside the gene matches. The CDR3 contains 15 residues.

The rearrangement joins TRBV4-1 to TRBJ2-7; D is unclear. The V gene's germline CDR1 is MGHRA and CDR2 YSYEKL. With 1 base removed from V and 2 bases from J, the gap between germline ends came to 9 bases. This CDR3 spans 14 amino acids. The CDR3 region has the DNA TGCGCCAGCAGCCAAGTCGGTGGAGCCTACGAGCAGTACTTC. It specifies CASSQVGGAYEQYF.

This clonotype appeared many times. This chain joins TRBV6-1 and TRBJ2-3; 11 nucleotides match TRBD1. CDR1 MNHNS and CDR2 SASEGT come from the germline V gene. The CDR3 is 14 amino acids. V dropped 7 bases and J dropped 3; count of bases not matched to a gene: 3. For the CDR3, the DNA is TGTGCCAGCACCCGGGACAGGGGGACAGATACGCAGTATTTT. It yields the protein CASTRDRGTDTQYF.

In its sample, this clonotype was seen a few times. This chain joins TRBV9 and TRBJ2-2; no clear D. Germline CDR1 reads SGDLS; CDR2 reads YYNGEE. There are 13 residues in the CDR3. The V and J ends lost 3 bases and 11 bases respectively, with 14 bases between them. The CDR3 loop is CASSDPLNQELFF. CDR3 DNA sequence: TGTGCCAGCAGCGACCCCCTAAACCAAGAGCTGTTTTTT. The variable domain in full, with the rest retrieved from reference TRBV9 and TRBJ2-2, is DSGVTQTPKHLITATGQRVTLRCSPRSGDLSVYWYQQSLDQGLQFLIQYYNGEERAKGNILERFSAQQFPDLHSELNLSSLELGDSALYFCASSDPLNQELFFGEGSRLTVL.

This clonotype has a handful of counts. This chain uses TRBV27 with TRBJ2-3, with D possibly matching TRBD2 (5 bases). The ends were cut back, 4 bases at V and 7 bases at J, with 15 bases in the middle. The CDR3 loop spans 14 amino acids. From germline, CDR1 is MNHEY and CDR2 SMNVEV (reference sequence). Written as DNA, the CDR3 is TGTGCCAGCAGTTCCTCGAACGGACTTAATACGCAGTATTTT. Encoded protein: CASSSSNGLNTQYF.

The sample holds many counts of this clonotype. The V and J genes are TRBV9 and TRBJ2-7, with 7 bases lining up with TRBD1. This CDR3 spans 12 amino acids. Germline V CDR1 and CDR2: SGDLS, YYNGEE. Losses at the gene ends were 4 bases for V and 5 bases for J; bases not matched to a gene: 3. The CDR3 sequence is CASSPTGHEQYF. CDR3 coding DNA: TGTGCCAGCAGCCCGACAGGGCACGAGCAGTACTTC.

This clonotype came up a few times. The chain is built from TRBV14 and TRBJ1-1, with no clear D. Trimming took off 1 base at V and 3 bases at J, with 6 bases between the two ends. Germline CDR1 SGHDN, CDR2 FVKESK. The CDR3 covers 13 residues. For the CDR3, the DNA is TGTGCCAGCAGCCAAGTGAGTTACACTGAAGCTTTCTTT. This codes for CASSQVSYTEAFF. The variable domain in full, with the rest retrieved from reference TRBV14 and TRBJ1-1, is EAGVTQFPSHSVIEKGQTVTLRCDPISGHDNLYWYRRVMGKEIKFLLHFVKESKQDESGMPNNRFLAERTGGTYSTLKVQPAELEDSGVYFCASSQVSYTEAFFGQGTRLTVV.

The table lists this clonotype with a few counts. The chain combines TRBV15 with TRBJ2-1, with D maybe TRBD2 (5 bases). Germline assignment: CDR1 LNHNV and CDR2 YYDKDF (reference sequence). V lost 0 bases and J lost 5, with 14 bases in between. This CDR3 spans 16 amino acids. The CDR3 protein is CATSRDRGSGNNEQFF. In DNA form, the CDR3 reads TGTGCCACCAGCAGAGATCGGGGAAGCGGAAACAATGAGCAGTTCTTC.

This clonotype showed up just a few times. The chain links TRBV28 to TRBJ1-1; D is perhaps TRBD1 (5 bases). CDR1 is MDHEN, CDR2 SYDVKM, per germline. Trimming removed 10 bases at V and 5 bases at J, with 17 bases between. The CDR3 totals 13 residues. CDR3 DNA sequence: TGTGCCACCACCCGGGGGGTTTATACTGAAGCTTTCTTT. Its protein product is CATTRGVYTEAFF.

In its sample, this clonotype was seen a few times. J is TRBJ2-2 and V is TRBV24-1, with a weak D call TRBD1 (5 bases). Germline CDR1 reads KGHDR; CDR2 reads SFDVKD. The CDR3 sequence is 14 residues long. The V end was cut by 5 bases, the J end by 6 bases, with 12 bases between. The CDR3 DNA reads as TGTGCCACCAGTGGAAGGGGCGTCTCCGGGGAGCTGTTTTTT. Amino acids: CATSGRGVSGELFF.

This clonotype showed up just a few times. The chain recombines TRBV19 with TRBJ2-7; TRBD1 is a possible D gene (6 bases). Germline V CDR1 and CDR2: LNHDA, SQIVND (reference sequence). This CDR3 is built from 11 residues. The V gene lost 8 bases and the J gene lost 1 base, with 6 bases spanning the gap. CDR3 amino acids: CASGQSYEQYF. CDR3 coding DNA: TGTGCCAGTGGACAGTCCTACGAGCAGTACTTC. The full variable domain, in which reference TRBV19 and TRBJ2-7 provide the parts outside the CDR3, is DGGITQSPKYLFRKEGQNVTLSCEQNLNHDAMYWYRQDPGQGLRLIYYSQIVNDFQKGDIAEGYSVSREKKESFPLTVTSAQKNPTAFYLCASGQSYEQYFGPGTRLTVT.